A single sample gave rise to the 8 T cell receptor beta chains below, sequenced in a study of T cell responses to AZD1222 COVID-19 vaccine. Repertoires were generated with immunoSEQ multiplex PCR, while TCRdb's copy carries only in-frame clones and drops some. The data contain over 95,000 clones, about nine tenths of them singletons. Sequencing was performed on peripheral blood, taken on day 0 of AZD1222 vaccination. These receptors all stem from an adult in good health.

This chain connects TRBV12-5 to TRBJ2-3; the match to TRBD2 covers 7 bases. In germline, CDR1 is LGHNT, CDR2 FRNRAP. There are 14 residues in the CDR3. J gave up 0 bases and V 6 bases, and 3 bases lay outside the gene matches. CDR3 DNA sequence: TGTGCTAGTGGGGGGAGGGCTAGCACAGATACGCAGTATTTT. This encodes CASGGRASTDTQYF.

The chain couples TRBV7-9 to TRBJ1-2, with 10 bases that match TRBD1. The CDR3 is 15 residues long. Unmatched junction bases numbered 3, after V lost 0 bases and J lost 5 bases. Germline CDR1 and CDR2: SEHNR and FQNEAQ (reference sequence). The CDR3 region has the DNA TGTGCCAGCAGCTTAGCGGGGACAGGGGCTTATGGCTACACCTTC. It codes for CASSLAGTGAYGYTF.

This clone has just a few counts. V usage is TRBV28 and J usage is TRBJ1-5; 10 nucleotides match TRBD1. The CDR3 has 18 amino acids. Germline V gene lookup returns CDR1 MDHEN and CDR2 SYDVKM. Trimming took 5 bases from V and 7 from J; bases not matched to a gene: 17. The CDR3 DNA is TGTGCCAGCAGTCGAGGACAGGGGGTAGTTTTATGGAGCCAGCCCCAGCATTTT. It is translated as CASSRGQGVVLWSQPQHF.

The chain employs TRBV24-1 and TRBJ2-4, with D unresolved. This CDR3 contains 16 residues. Trimming pared 0 bases from V and 0 bases from J, leaving 8 bases between. Germline assignment: CDR1 KGHDR and CDR2 SFDVKD. The CDR3 DNA sequence: TGTGCCACCAGTGATTTGGCCCCGGGAGCCAAAAACATTCAGTACTTC. It translates to CATSDLAPGAKNIQYF.

The CDR3 region is CASSFAGGPYNEQFF. DNA of the CDR3: TGTGCCAGCAGTTTTGCAGGGGGCCCCTACAATGAGCAGTTCTTC. This chain connects TRBV28 to TRBJ2-1, with 8 bases fitting TRBD1. The CDR3 totals 15 residues. V lost 3 bases to trimming and J lost 2 bases; unmatched junction nucleotides: 3. CDR1 MDHEN and CDR2 SYDVKM come from the germline V gene.

J is TRBJ2-1 and V is TRBV2, with a weak D call TRBD2 (5 bases). The CDR3 extends over 15 amino acids. Trimming took 0 bases from V and 4 from J, leaving 10 bases between them. CDR1 and CDR2 from the germline V gene are SNHLY and FYNNEI. CDR3 nucleotides: TGTGCCAGCAGTGAAGCGCATTCGGGATACAATGAGCAGTTCTTC. Its protein is CASSEAHSGYNEQFF.

V usage is TRBV10-3 and J usage is TRBJ1-1; no clear D gene. The V end was cut by 6 bases, the J end by 2 bases, with 4 bases between. The CDR3 runs to 11 residues. Germline V gene lookup returns CDR1 ENHRY and CDR2 SYGVKD. CDR3 sequence: CAIRGNTEAFF. The CDR3 coding sequence is TGTGCCATCAGGGGTAACACTGAAGCTTTCTTT.

The chain combines TRBV6-5 with TRBJ2-5; no clear D. This CDR3 region has 12 residues. Trimming removed 4 bases from V and 3 bases from J, with 6 bases in between. The germline V gene has CDR1 MNHEY and CDR2 SVGAGI. CDR3 bases: TGTGCCAGCAGTTTTGGGGAAGAGACCCAGTACTTC. This codes for CASSFGEETQYF.